This T cell receptor beta chain was retrieved from a study of diagnostic markers for celiac disease. CDR1 is MDHEN, CDR2 SYDVKM, per germline. The CDR3 sequence is 14 residues long. Its frequency marks this clonotype as medium-sized. TCRdb reprocessed the reads and reports one entry per CDR3 protein, with no DNA. The sample totals 7,000 to 8,000 distinct CDR3 sequences. The sample consisted of either unsorted cells or a sorted T cell fraction (not recorded which). The V gene is TRBV28, the J gene TRBJ2-2; TCRdb selects TRBD1, and the lack of DNA leaves this call unchecked. This TCR derives from a human donor. This table probably holds off-target reads from a library built for another chain. This CDR3 is CASRRQGYTGELFF.